The 20 T cell receptor beta chains below all came from one sample that was sequenced in a study of T cells in Graves' hyperthyroidism and ophthalmopathy. The TCR beta CDR3 regions underwent amplification using RNA transcripts as the source. The HTBI set primed first-round TCR CDR3 RT-PCR. TCRdb independently ran MiXCR on the multiplex PCR reads; one entry per CDR3 protein. This repertoire shows hundreds of thousands of distinct CDR3 sequences, 40% to 55% found once; its top ten account for less than 9%. Sequencing was carried out using peripheral blood or thyroid tissue (not recorded which). The receptors come from an adult man with Graves' disease, either hyperthyroidism or ophthalmopathy (not recorded which).

This clonotype was picked up one time. A single base separates this from a much larger clone, so it may be a read error. V gene TRBV19 combines with J gene TRBJ1-2; TRBD1 matches 8 bases. Trimming took 1 base from V and 9 from J; bases not matched to a gene: 10. Per germline, CDR1 LNHDA and CDR2 SQIVND (reference sequence). The CDR3 has 15 residues. The CDR3 is CASSIAGGRLHSYTF. CDR3 DNA sequence: TGTGCCAGTAGTATAGCAGGGGGCCGTCTACATAGCTACACCTTC. The full variable domain, rest sourced from reference TRBV19 and TRBJ1-2, is DGGITQSPKYLFRKEGQNVTLSCEQNLNHDAMYWYRQDPGQGLRLIYYSQIVNDFQKGDIAEGYSVSREKKESFPLTVTSAQKNPTAFYLCASSIAGGRLHSYTFGSGTRLTVV.

The J gene is TRBJ1-1, the V gene TRBV10-3; D not certain. Germline values: CDR1 ENHRY, CDR2 SYGVKD. V was clipped by 5 bases and J by 4 bases, with 23 bases between them. The CDR3 is 17 residues long. The DNA of the CDR3 is TGTGCCATCAGTCCCATTTGGGTGCCCGCTCGAGGCACTGAAGCTTTCTTT. This gives the protein CAISPIWVPARGTEAFF.

Ten or more counts support this clonotype. An end of the junction differs from the germline gene, which may be a read error. This chain connects TRBV7-8 to TRBJ1-6; TRBD1 matches 7 bases. Germline V gives CDR1 SGHVS, CDR2 FQNEAQ. This CDR3 is 17 amino acids long. The CDR3 loop is CASSQGGSTGVNSPLHF. The CDR3 region has the DNA TGCGCCAGCAGCCAAGGAGGGTCAACAGGGGTGAATTCACCCCTCCACTTT.

J is TRBJ2-2 and V is TRBV19, with D unresolved. Trimming removed 1 base from V and 3 bases from J, with 6 bases in between. CDR1 is LNHDA, CDR2 SQIVND, per germline (reference sequence). CDR3 length: 14 amino acids. The CDR3: CASSIAVYTGELFF. CDR3 DNA sequence: TGTGCCAGTAGTATAGCGGTTTACACCGGGGAGCTGTTTTTT.

This clonotype has ten or more counts. This chain joins TRBV7-2 and TRBJ1-2; D is unresolved. Deletions cut 5 bases from V and 8 bases from J, with 12 bases between. The CDR3 has 12 amino acids. The germline V gene encodes CDR1 SGHTA and CDR2 FQGNSA. CDR3 amino acids: CASSQRRFGYTF. The CDR3 nucleotides read TGTGCCAGCAGCCAGCGGCGCTTCGGCTACACCTTC. Full variable domain (remainder filled in from reference TRBV7-2 and TRBJ1-2): GAGVSQSPSNKVTEKGKDVELRCDPISGHTALYWYRQSLGQGLEFLIYFQGNSAPDKSGLPSDRFSAERTGGSVSTLTIQRTQQEDSAVYLCASSQRRFGYTFGSGTRLTVV.

As for this clonotype: With a much larger clone just one base away, this may be a read error. The chain combines TRBV7-9 with TRBJ2-7; no definite D call. This CDR3 region has 13 residues. The germline gives CDR1 SEHNR, CDR2 FQNEAQ (reference sequence). V was trimmed by 1 base and J by 7 bases, leaving 11 bases between them. CDR3 nucleotide sequence: TGTGCCAGCAGCTTAGGGGTAGCAAGGGAGCAGTACTTC. Protein: CASSLGVAREQYF.

This sequence joins TRBV20-1 and TRBJ2-7; TRBD1 matches at 9 bases. Germline V gene lookup returns CDR1 DFQATT and CDR2 SNEGSKA (reference sequence). The CDR3 runs to 14 residues. Trimming removed 5 bases from V and 2 bases from J; junction bases left unmatched: 7. DNA of the CDR3: TGCAGTGCTCGCCGGGACAGGGATACCTACGAGCAGTACTTC. It specifies CSARRDRDTYEQYF.

V usage is TRBV29-1 and J usage is TRBJ1-1; D gene ambiguous. The CDR3 is 14 residues long. V was cut by 5 bases and J by 7 bases, with 20 bases left in between. Germline CDR1 is SQVTM and CDR2 is ANQGSEA. The CDR3 reads CSVLEADRAGEAFF. The CDR3 DNA sequence: TGCAGCGTTTTAGAGGCGGATAGGGCTGGTGAAGCTTTCTTT. Combining the CDR3 with reference TRBV29-1 and TRBJ1-1 gives the whole variable domain SAVISQKPSRDICQRGTSLTIQCQVDSQVTMMFWYRQQPGQSLTLIATANQGSEATYESGFVIDKFPISRPNLTFSTLTVSNMSPEDSSIYLCSVLEADRAGEAFFGQGTRLTVV.

The rearrangement links TRBV5-4 to TRBJ2-5; 15 nucleotides match TRBD2. There are 17 residues in the CDR3. V shed 4 bases and J 0 bases; nucleotides not matched to a gene: 4. Germline CDR1 SGHNT, CDR2 YYREEE (reference sequence). The CDR3 spells CASSPGLAGGHQETQYF. Here the CDR3 DNA reads TGTGCCAGCAGCCCGGGACTAGCGGGAGGCCACCAAGAGACCCAGTACTTC.

The V call is TRBV7-2, the J call TRBJ2-5; the match to TRBD2 covers 12 bases. J lost 4 bases, V lost 1 base, and 13 bases had no gene match. CDR1 is SGHTA and CDR2 is FQGNSA in the germline V gene. The CDR3 has 19 amino acids. In DNA form, the CDR3 reads TGTGCCAGCAGCTTAGAGGTGTTCGCTAGCGGGGGGGCGAGAGAGACCCAGTACTTC. This codes for CASSLEVFASGGARETQYF. Combining the CDR3 with reference TRBV7-2 and TRBJ2-5 gives the whole variable domain GAGVSQSPSNKVTEKGKDVELRCDPISGHTALYWYRQSLGQGLEFLIYFQGNSAPDKSGLPSDRFSAERTGGSVSTLTIQRTQQEDSAVYLCASSLEVFASGGARETQYFGPGTRLLVL.

The chain uses TRBV12-3 or TRBV12-4 and TRBJ1-4; 8 bases map to TRBD1. This CDR3 spans 17 amino acids. V was clipped by 7 bases and J by 6 bases; unmatched bases: 16. The CDR3 DNA follows: TGTGCCAGCACCAGGACAGGGTTGGGCGATTGGGATGAAAAACTGTTTTTT. Residues: CASTRTGLGDWDEKLFF.

Points on this clonotype: A much larger clone lies one base from this, so it may be a read error. The conserved closing phenylalanine or tryptophan is absent in this CDR3, likely reflecting a read error. V and J are TRBV2 and TRBJ1-6; D is ambiguous. Trimming pared 6 bases from V and 9 bases from J, leaving 21 bases between. Germline CDR1 is SNHLY and CDR2 is FYNNEI. There are 16 residues in the CDR3. In nucleotides, the CDR3 is TGTGCCAGCAGCAAAGCCCCGGTGGGTGGTAGTTCACCCCTCCACTCT. Its protein is CASSKAPVGGSSPLHS.

This clonotype was counted only a few times. The rearrangement links TRBV6-1 to TRBJ1-5; 9 bases fit TRBD1. V shed 6 bases and J 6 bases; nucleotides not matched to a gene: 6. Germline-derived CDR1 and CDR2 are MNHNS and SASEGT. The CDR3 is made up of 14 amino acids. The CDR3 sequence is CASSNGQGFQPQHF. CDR3 in DNA: TGTGCCAGCAGCAACGGACAGGGGTTTCAGCCCCAGCATTTT.

This rearrangement joins TRBV24-1 to TRBJ2-2, with a possible D match to TRBD2 (5 bases). The CDR3 consists of 10 residues. The V gene lost 3 bases and the J gene lost 13 bases, with 5 bases spanning the gap. Looked up from germline, CDR1 is KGHDR and CDR2 is SFDVKD. The CDR3 is CATSDRGLFF. DNA for the CDR3: TGTGCCACCAGTGATCGGGGGCTGTTTTTT.

This clonotype was detected ten times or more. This chain links TRBV29-1 with TRBJ2-2; TRBD2 aligns across 7 bases. Trimming cost V 1 base and J 0 bases; bases outside gene matches: 5. CDR3 size: 16 residues. Germline CDR1 is SQVTM and CDR2 is ANQGSEA. This CDR3 is CSVEGGGASNTGELFF. CDR3 nucleotide sequence: TGCAGCGTTGAAGGCGGGGGAGCGTCGAACACCGGGGAGCTGTTTTTT.

In this sample, this clonotype turned up a few times. CDR3 loop: CASSFRGLAEAFF. Written as DNA, the CDR3 is TGTGCCAGCAGCTTCCGGGGGCTGGCTGAAGCTTTCTTT. The rearrangement joins TRBV7-9 to TRBJ1-1; the D gene is possibly TRBD1 (6 bases). Per germline, CDR1 SEHNR and CDR2 FQNEAQ (reference sequence). This CDR3 spans 13 amino acids. Trimming stripped 3 bases from V and 6 bases from J, with 11 bases between.

This clonotype was seen a few times. The chain links TRBV19 to TRBJ2-7; TRBD2 matches at 7 bases. Per the germline V gene, CDR1 is LNHDA and CDR2 is SQIVND (reference sequence). This CDR3 comprises 16 residues. The V segment lost 1 base and the J segment 2 bases; nucleotides outside the gene matches: 8. In DNA, the CDR3 is TGTGCCAGTAGTATAGCGCTAGCGGTACCCCCCTACGAGCAGTACTTC. Translation gives CASSIALAVPPYEQYF.

This clonotype was detected only a few times. The genes are TRBV20-1 and TRBJ1-1; D is unresolved. This CDR3 is built from 15 residues. V gave up 3 bases and J gave up 1 base, with 15 bases separating them. In germline, CDR1 is DFQATT, CDR2 SNEGSKA (reference sequence). CDR3 bases: TGCAGTGCTAGTGGTGCGAGGGTTGGGAACACTGAAGCTTTCTTT. As protein: CSASGARVGNTEAFF.

This chain links TRBV15 with TRBJ2-6, with D perhaps TRBD2 (6 bases). The CDR3 length is 16 residues. CDR1 is LNHNV, CDR2 YYDKDF, per germline (reference sequence). V shed 1 base and J shed 8 bases, with 15 bases lying between them. As DNA, the CDR3 is TGTGCCACCAGCAGAGGGAGGGGTACCGGGACCAACGTCCTGACTTTC. It translates to CATSRGRGTGTNVLTF.

This chain joins TRBV7-3 and TRBJ2-5, with 9 bases matching TRBD2. The CDR3 runs to 13 residues. Germline CDR1 is SGHTA and CDR2 is FQGTGA. V shed 6 bases, J shed 9 bases, and the junction held 8 bases outside the gene matches. The CDR3 sequence is CASRERGAPAQYF. CDR3 DNA: TGTGCCAGCAGGGAGCGGGGGGCCCCGGCCCAGTACTTC.